The 6 T cell receptor beta chains below were found in one sample sequenced in a study of vaccination and CD4 T cells after COVID-19 (dated by TCRdb to 2021 to 2024). No antigen has been identified for these receptors. Library prep was done by PCR. Sequencing used an Illumina iSeq 100. DNA from cultured CD4+ T cells was subjected to TCR sequencing with the Oncomine TCR Beta short-read assay at the Johns Hopkins FTIC core. TCRdb reworked the public reads: Q25 trimming with fastp, MiXCR clone assembly, productive beta chains retained. Rows with a matching CDR3 protein are joined into one entry that keeps the most common DNA and genes. This sample gives some 3,900 distinct CDR3 sequences in total; 16% of them show up just once. The top ten clones comprise approximately 19% of the sample. Taken with the paper, the label for treatment or condition translates to: roughly 11-day PBMC culture with coronavirus spike peptide pools or control peptides (ViraFEST assay).

The sample taken for sequencing was CD4+ T cells from blood, cultured in vitro. The receptors here all came from a human donor who had recovered from COVID-19.

This clonotype occurred a few times. This chain connects TRBV5-8 to TRBJ1-5, with 8 bases aligning to TRBD1. Unmatched junction bases numbered 15, after V lost 2 bases and J lost 8 bases. The CDR3 contains 17 residues. Germline-derived CDR1 and CDR2 are SGHTS and YDEGEE. CDR3 protein: CASSFAGGGFPLEPQHF. CDR3 nucleotide sequence: TGTGCCAGCAGCTTCGCAGGGGGCGGCTTCCCTTTAGAGCCCCAGCATTTT.

This clonotype was detected only once. This chain uses TRBV5-1 with TRBJ2-5; no firm D call. Germline-derived CDR1 and CDR2 are SGHRS and YFSETQ. The CDR3 is 16 residues long. The V end lost 4 bases, the J end lost 2 bases, and 18 bases lay between the germline ends. This chain's CDR3 is CASSPLGGPQQETQYF. CDR3 DNA sequence: TGCGCCAGCAGCCCTCTTGGTGGTCCCCAGCAAGAGACCCAGTACTTC.

By frequency in the sample, this clonotype is medium-sized. The rearrangement uses TRBV12-3 or TRBV12-4 and TRBJ2-2; no firm D call. CDR3 length: 13 amino acids. Trimming removed 6 bases from V and 4 bases from J, with 9 bases in between. CDR3 sequence reads: CASSPTFTGELFF. CDR3 nucleotides: TGTGCCAGCAGCCCCACTTTCACCGGGGAGCTGTTTTTT.

This clonotype showed up just a few times. The CDR3 spells CASSLERGTQYF. The CDR3 bases are TGCGCCAGCAGCTTGGAGAGGGGGACCCAGTACTTC. V usage is TRBV5-1 and J usage is TRBJ2-5; the D gene could be TRBD1 or TRBD2 (5 bases each). This CDR3 comprises 12 residues. Germline V gene sequence: CDR1 SGHRS, CDR2 YFSETQ. Trimming took 0 bases from V and 7 from J, leaving 7 bases between them.

This clonotype was observed a few times. This sequence joins TRBV4-1 and TRBJ2-3; 9 nucleotides agree with TRBD1. Per germline, CDR1 MGHRA and CDR2 YSYEKL. The CDR3 loop spans 14 amino acids. V shed 8 bases and J 5 bases; nucleotides not matched to a gene: 8. The CDR3 nucleotides read TGCGCCAGCGGGTTACAGGGGGCGGGAGATACGCAGTATTTT. Translation: CASGLQGAGDTQYF.

The chain recombines TRBV5-6 with TRBJ2-5, with 8 nucleotides matching TRBD2. The germline V gene has CDR1 SGHDT and CDR2 YYEEEE. The CDR3 is made up of 15 amino acids. V shed 4 bases and J 4 bases; nucleotides not matched to a gene: 9. Here the CDR3 DNA reads TGTGCCAGCAGCCCTCTGATCCGGGGGGGAGAGACCCAGTACTTC. This translates into CASSPLIRGGETQYF.